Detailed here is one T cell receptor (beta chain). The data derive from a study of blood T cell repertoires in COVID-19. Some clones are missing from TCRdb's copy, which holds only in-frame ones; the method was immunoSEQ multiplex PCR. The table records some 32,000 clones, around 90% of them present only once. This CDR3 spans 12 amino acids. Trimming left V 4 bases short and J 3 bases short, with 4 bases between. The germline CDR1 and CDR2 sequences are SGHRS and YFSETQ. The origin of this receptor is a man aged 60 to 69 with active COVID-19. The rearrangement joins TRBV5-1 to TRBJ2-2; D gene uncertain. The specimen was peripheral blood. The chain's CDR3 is CASSHYTGELFF. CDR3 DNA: TGCGCCAGCAGCCATTACACCGGGGAGCTGTTTTTT.